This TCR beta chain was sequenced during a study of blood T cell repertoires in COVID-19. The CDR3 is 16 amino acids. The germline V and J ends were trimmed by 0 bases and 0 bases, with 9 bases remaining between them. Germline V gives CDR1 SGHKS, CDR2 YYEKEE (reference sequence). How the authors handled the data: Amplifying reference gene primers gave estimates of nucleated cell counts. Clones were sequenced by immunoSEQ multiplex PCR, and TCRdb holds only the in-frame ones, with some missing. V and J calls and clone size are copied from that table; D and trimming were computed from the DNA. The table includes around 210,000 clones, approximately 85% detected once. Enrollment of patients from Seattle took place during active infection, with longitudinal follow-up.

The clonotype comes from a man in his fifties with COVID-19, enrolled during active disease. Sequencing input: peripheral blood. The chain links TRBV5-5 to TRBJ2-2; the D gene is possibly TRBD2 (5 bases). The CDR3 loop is CASSLVATTNTGELFF. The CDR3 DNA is TGTGCCAGCAGCTTGGTAGCGACAACGAACACCGGGGAGCTGTTTTTT.